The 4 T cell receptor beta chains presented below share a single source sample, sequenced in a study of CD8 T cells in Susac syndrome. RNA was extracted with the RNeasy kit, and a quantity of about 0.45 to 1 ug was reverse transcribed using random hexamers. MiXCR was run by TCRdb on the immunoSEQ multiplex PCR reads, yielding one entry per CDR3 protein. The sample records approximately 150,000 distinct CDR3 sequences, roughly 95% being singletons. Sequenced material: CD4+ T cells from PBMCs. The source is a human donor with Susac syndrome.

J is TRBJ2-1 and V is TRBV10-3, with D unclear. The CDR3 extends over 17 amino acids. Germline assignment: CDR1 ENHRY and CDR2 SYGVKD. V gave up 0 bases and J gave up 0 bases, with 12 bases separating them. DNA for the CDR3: TGTGCCATCAGTGAGTCGGTTCAGGAGACCTCCTACAATGAGCAGTTCTTC. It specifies CAISESVQETSYNEQFF.

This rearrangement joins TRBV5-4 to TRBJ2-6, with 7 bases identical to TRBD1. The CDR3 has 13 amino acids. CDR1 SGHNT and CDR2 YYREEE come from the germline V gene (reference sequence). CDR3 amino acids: CAIQGAGANVLTF. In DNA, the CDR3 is TGTGCTATTCAGGGGGCTGGGGCCAACGTCCTGACTTTC.

Here the CDR3 reads CASRPGLRGTQYF. CDR3 DNA: TGTGCCAGCAGACCCGGGCTCCGAGGGACCCAGTACTTC. The chain carries TRBV6-6 and TRBJ2-5; no reliable D call. V shed 6 bases and J shed 7 bases, with 15 bases lying between them. The CDR3 runs to 13 residues. Germline assignment: CDR1 MNHNY and CDR2 SVGAGI (reference sequence).

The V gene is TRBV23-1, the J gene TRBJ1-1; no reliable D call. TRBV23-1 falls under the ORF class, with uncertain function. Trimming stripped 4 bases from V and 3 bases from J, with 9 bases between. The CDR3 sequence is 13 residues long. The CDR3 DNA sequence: TGCGCCAGCAGTCTCGATGAAGACACTGAAGCTTTCTTT. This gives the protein CASSLDEDTEAFF.